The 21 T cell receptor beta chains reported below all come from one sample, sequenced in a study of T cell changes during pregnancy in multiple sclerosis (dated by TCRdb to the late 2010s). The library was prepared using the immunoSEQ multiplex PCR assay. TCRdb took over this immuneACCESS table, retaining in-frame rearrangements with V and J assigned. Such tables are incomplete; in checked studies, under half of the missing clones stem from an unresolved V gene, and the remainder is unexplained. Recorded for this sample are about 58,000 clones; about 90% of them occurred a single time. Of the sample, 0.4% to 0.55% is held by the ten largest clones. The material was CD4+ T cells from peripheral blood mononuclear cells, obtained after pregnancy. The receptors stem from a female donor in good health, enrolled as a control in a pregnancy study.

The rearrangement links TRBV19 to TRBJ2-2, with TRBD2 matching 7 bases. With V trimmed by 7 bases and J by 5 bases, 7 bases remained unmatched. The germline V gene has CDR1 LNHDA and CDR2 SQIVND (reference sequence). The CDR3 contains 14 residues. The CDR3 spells CASKTQGGTGELFF. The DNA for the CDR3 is TGTGCCAGTAAGACCCAGGGAGGGACCGGGGAGCTGTTTTTT.

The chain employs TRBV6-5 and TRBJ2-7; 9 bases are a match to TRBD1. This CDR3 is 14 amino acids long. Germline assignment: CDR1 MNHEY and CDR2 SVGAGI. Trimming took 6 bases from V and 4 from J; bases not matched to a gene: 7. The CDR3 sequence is CASRGHGQGYEQYF. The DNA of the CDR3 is TGTGCCAGCAGGGGACACGGACAGGGGTACGAGCAGTACTTC.

The CDR3 DNA is TGTGCCAGCAGCTTAGCTGGTAGCGGGGAGACCCAGTACTTC. This translates into CASSLAGSGETQYF. This rearrangement joins TRBV7-9 to TRBJ2-5, with 7 nucleotides matching TRBD2. V lost 0 bases to trimming and J lost 5 bases; unmatched junction nucleotides: 3. CDR3 size: 14 residues. Germline V gives CDR1 SEHNR, CDR2 FQNEAQ (reference sequence).

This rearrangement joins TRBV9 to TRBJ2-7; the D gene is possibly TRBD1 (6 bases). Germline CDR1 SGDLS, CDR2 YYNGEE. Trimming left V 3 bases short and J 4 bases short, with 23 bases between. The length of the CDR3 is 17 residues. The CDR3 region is CASSDPYAAGESYEQYF. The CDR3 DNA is TGTGCCAGCAGCGATCCTTATGCCGCAGGGGAGTCATACGAGCAGTACTTC.

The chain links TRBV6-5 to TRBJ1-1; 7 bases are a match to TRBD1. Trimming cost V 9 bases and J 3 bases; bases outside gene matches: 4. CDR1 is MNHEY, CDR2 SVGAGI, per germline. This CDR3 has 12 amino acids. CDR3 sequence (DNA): TGTGCCAGTGGCAGGGGGGACACTGAAGCTTTCTTT. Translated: CASGRGDTEAFF.

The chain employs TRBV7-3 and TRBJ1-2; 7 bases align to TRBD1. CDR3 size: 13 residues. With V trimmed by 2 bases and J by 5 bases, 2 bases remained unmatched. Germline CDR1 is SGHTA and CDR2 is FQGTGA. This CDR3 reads CASSLSGGYGYTF. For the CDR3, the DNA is TGTGCCAGCAGCTTATCAGGGGGTTATGGCTACACCTTC.

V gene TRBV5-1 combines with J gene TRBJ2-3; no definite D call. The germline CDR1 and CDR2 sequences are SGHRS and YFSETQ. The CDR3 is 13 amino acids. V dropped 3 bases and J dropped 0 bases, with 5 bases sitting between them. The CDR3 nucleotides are TGCGCCAGCAGCTACTCTAGCACAGATACGCAGTATTTT. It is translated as CASSYSSTDTQYF.

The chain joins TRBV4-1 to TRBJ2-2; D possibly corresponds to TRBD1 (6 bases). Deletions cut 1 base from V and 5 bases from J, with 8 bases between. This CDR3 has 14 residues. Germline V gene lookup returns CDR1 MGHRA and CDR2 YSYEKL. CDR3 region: CASSQGQGTGELFF. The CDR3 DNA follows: TGCGCCAGCAGCCAAGGTCAGGGGACCGGGGAGCTGTTTTTT.

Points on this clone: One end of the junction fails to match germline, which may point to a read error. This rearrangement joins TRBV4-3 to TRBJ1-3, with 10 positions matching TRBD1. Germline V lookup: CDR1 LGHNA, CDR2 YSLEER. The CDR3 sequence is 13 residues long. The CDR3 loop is CASSQGRTGGHKF. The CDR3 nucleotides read TGCGCCAGCAGCCAGGGGCGGACAGGGGGTCATAAGTTT.

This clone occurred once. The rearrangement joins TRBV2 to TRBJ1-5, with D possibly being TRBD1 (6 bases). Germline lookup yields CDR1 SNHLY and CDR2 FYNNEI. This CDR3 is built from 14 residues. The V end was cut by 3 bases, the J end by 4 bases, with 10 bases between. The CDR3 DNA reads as TGTGCCAGCAGTGACGGACAGAGGAATCAGCCCCAGCATTTT. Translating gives CASSDGQRNQPQHF. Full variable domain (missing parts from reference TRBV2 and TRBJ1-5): EPEVTQTPSHQVTQMGQEVILRCVPISNHLYFYWYRQILGQKVEFLVSFYNNEISEKSEIFDDQFSVERPDGSNFTLKIRSTKLEDSAMYFCASSDGQRNQPQHFGDGTRLSIL.

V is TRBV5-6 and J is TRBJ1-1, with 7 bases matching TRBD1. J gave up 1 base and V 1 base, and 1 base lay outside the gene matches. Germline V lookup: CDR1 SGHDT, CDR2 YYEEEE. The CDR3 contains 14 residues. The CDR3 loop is CASSLRDRNTEAFF. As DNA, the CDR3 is TGTGCCAGCAGCTTGAGGGACAGGAACACTGAAGCTTTCTTT.

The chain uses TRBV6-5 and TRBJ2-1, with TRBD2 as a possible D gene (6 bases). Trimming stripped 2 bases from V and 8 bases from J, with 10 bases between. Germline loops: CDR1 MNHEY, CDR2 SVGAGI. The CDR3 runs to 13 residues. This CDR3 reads CASSYLGEDEQFF. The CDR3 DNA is TGTGCCAGCAGTTACCTAGGGGAGGATGAGCAGTTCTTC.

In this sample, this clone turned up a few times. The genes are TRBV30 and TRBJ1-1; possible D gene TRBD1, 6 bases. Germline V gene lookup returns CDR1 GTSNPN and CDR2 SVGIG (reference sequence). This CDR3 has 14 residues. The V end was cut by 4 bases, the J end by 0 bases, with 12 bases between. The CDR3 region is CAWTADRLNTEAFF. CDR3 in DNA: TGTGCCTGGACCGCGGACAGACTGAACACTGAAGCTTTCTTT.

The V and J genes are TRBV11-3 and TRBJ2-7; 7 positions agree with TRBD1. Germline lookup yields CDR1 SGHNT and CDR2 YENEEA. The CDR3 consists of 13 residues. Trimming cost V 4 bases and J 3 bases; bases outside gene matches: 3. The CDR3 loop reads CASSSRDSYEQYF. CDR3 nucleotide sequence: TGTGCCAGCAGCTCCCGGGACAGCTACGAGCAGTACTTC.

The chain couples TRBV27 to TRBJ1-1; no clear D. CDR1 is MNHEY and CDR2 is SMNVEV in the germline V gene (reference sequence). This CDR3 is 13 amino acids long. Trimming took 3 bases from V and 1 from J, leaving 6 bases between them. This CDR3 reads CASSFFQNTEAFF. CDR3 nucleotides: TGTGCCAGCAGTTTTTTCCAGAACACTGAAGCTTTCTTT.

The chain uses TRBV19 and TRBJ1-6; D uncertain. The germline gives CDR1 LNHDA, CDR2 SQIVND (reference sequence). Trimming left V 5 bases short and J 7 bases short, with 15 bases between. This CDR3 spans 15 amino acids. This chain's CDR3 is CASSSSIGRNSPLHF. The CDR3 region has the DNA TGTGCCAGTAGTTCTTCCATCGGCAGGAATTCACCCCTCCACTTT.

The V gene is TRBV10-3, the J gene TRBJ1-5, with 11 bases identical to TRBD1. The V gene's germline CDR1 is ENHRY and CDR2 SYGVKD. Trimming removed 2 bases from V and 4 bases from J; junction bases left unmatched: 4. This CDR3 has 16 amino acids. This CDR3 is CAISEAGTGGNQPQHF. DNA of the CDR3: TGTGCCATCAGTGAGGCCGGGACAGGGGGTAATCAGCCCCAGCATTTT.

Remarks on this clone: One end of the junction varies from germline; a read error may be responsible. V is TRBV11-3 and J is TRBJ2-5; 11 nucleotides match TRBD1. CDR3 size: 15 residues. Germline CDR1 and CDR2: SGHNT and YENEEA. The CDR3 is CASSEGQGGQGTQYF. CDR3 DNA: TGTGCCAGCAGCGAGGGACAGGGGGGGCAAGGGACCCAGTACTTC.

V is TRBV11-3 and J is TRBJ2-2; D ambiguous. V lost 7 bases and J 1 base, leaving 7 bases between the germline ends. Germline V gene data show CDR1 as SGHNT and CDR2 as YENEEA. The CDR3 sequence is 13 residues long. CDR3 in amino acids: CASTLRNTGELFF. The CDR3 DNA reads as TGTGCCAGCACCCTTAGGAACACCGGGGAGCTGTTTTTT.

CDR3: CASSWILQGHTEAFF. CDR3 DNA: TGTGCCAGCAGCTGGATATTACAGGGACACACTGAAGCTTTCTTT. The J gene is TRBJ1-1, the V gene TRBV7-2; TRBD1 is a possible D gene (6 bases). The CDR3 length is 15 residues. Germline CDR1 and CDR2: SGHTA and FQGNSA. Trimming left V 4 bases short and J 3 bases short, with 15 bases between.

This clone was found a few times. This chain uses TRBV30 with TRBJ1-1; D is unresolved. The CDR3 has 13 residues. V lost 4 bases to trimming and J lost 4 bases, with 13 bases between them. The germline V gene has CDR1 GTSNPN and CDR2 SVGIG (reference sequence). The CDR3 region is CAWKRPGGTEAFF. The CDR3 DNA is TGTGCCTGGAAAAGGCCGGGAGGCACTGAAGCTTTCTTT.